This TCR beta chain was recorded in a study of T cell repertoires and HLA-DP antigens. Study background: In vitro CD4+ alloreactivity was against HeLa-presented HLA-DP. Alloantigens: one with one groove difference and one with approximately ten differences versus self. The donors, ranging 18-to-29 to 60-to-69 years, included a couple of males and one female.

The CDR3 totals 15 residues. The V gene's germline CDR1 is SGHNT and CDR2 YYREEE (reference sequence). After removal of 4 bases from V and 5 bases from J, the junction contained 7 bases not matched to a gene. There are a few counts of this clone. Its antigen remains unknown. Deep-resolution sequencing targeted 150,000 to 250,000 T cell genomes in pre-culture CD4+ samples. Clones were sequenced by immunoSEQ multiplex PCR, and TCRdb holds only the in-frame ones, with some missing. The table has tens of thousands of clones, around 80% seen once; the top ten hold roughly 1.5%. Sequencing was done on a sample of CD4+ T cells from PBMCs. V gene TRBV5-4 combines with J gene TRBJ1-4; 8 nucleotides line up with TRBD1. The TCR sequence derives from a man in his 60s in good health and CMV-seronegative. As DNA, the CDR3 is TGTGCCAGCAGCCCTACAGGGGGGGGAAATGAAAAACTGTTTTTT. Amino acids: CASSPTGGGNEKLFF.